The TCR beta chain under discussion was sequenced for a study of T-cell reconstitution after alpha-beta-depleted transplantation in children. This clonotype was observed at least ten times. The target antigen is unknown. Preparation of the TCRbeta library used unique molecular identifiers. TCRdb reanalysed the PCR reads using MiXCR and keeps one entry per CDR3 protein. The sample includes tens of thousands of distinct CDR3 sequences, roughly 4.9% of them seen just once. Study results and limitations: A year had passed since transplant, and T-cell counts and diversity by then came mostly from newly produced T cells.

The germline CDR1 and CDR2 sequences are SEHNR and FQNEAQ (reference sequence). The CDR3 length is 20 residues. V shed 5 bases, J shed 6 bases, and the junction held 27 bases outside the gene matches. The rearrangement uses TRBV7-9 and TRBJ1-1; TRBD1 matches at 7 bases. This sequence was found in a boy under two years old who had a stem cell transplant for acute myeloid leukemia, so the T cells may come from the graft donor. This specimen consisted of PBMCs, mostly from graft donor cells, obtained 180 days after TCRalphabeta/CD19-depleted stem cell transplant. DNA for the CDR3: TGTGCCAGCAGCCCGCAATGGGGGGGCGCGACAGGGCTACGGAGGGCTGAAGCTTTCTTT. Protein product: CASSPQWGGATGLRRAEAFF. The whole variable domain, remainder taken from reference TRBV7-9 and TRBJ1-1, is DTGVSQNPRHKITKRGQNVTFRCDPISEHNRLYWYRQTLGQGPEFLTYFQNEAQLEKSRLLSDRFSAERPKGSFSTLEIQRTEQGDSAMYLCASSPQWGGATGLRRAEAFFGQGTRLTVV.